The 12 T cell receptor beta chains reported below all come from one sample, sequenced in a study of blood T cell repertoires in COVID-19. Sequenced by immunoSEQ multiplex PCR; TCRdb stores in-frame clones only, minus some. The sample includes just under 350,000 clones, 88% seen only once; the top ten take about 7%. Sequencing was carried out using peripheral blood. These receptors were collected from a woman in her 70s with COVID-19, enrolled during active disease.

The rearrangement joins TRBV28 to TRBJ1-2, with D unresolved. Trimming took off 5 bases at V and 4 bases at J, with 8 bases between the two ends. The CDR3 loop spans 12 amino acids. The V gene's germline CDR1 is MDHEN and CDR2 SYDVKM. CDR3 sequence reads: CASSAQIYGYTF. The CDR3 DNA follows: TGTGCCAGCAGTGCACAGATCTATGGCTACACCTTC.

The genes are TRBV28 and TRBJ1-4, with no clear D. The germline gives CDR1 MDHEN, CDR2 SYDVKM. The CDR3 loop spans 18 amino acids. Trimming took off 3 bases at V and 6 bases at J, with 23 bases between the two ends. CDR3: CASSFHLLDIPRDEKLFF. The CDR3 region has the DNA TGTGCCAGCAGTTTTCACTTATTAGACATTCCGAGGGATGAAAAACTGTTTTTT.

The chain has TRBV18 and TRBJ2-1, with a possible D match to TRBD2 (7 bases). The V gene lost 1 base and the J gene lost 4 bases, with 11 bases spanning the gap. The CDR3 runs 15 residues. CDR1 is KGHSH, CDR2 LQKENI, per germline. The CDR3 region is CASSPQGGKYNEQFF. The CDR3 DNA follows: TGTGCCAGCTCACCACAGGGGGGGAAATACAATGAGCAGTTCTTC. Complete variable domain (other parts from reference TRBV18 and TRBJ2-1): NAGVMQNPRHLVRRRGQEARLRCSPMKGHSHVYWYRQLPEEGLKFMVYLQKENIIDESGMPKERFSAEFPKEGPSILRIQQVVRGDSAAYFCASSPQGGKYNEQFFGPGTRLTVL.

This clone was detected once. The chain links TRBV6-2 or TRBV6-3 to TRBJ2-2, with 11 bases lining up with TRBD1. The CDR3 is made up of 17 amino acids. V shed 0 bases, J shed 9 bases, and the junction held 9 bases outside the gene matches. The germline gives CDR1 MNHEY, CDR2 SVGEGT. Here the CDR3 DNA reads TGTGCCAGCAGTTACTCCTCCCTTCGGACAGGGGGCCGGGAGCTGTTTTTT. Protein: CASSYSSLRTGGRELFF.

The chain has TRBV6-2 or TRBV6-3 and TRBJ2-7; the match to TRBD2 covers 10 bases. The germline gives CDR1 MNHEY, CDR2 SVGEGT. The CDR3 is made up of 16 amino acids. The J segment lost 2 bases and the V segment lost 3 bases, leaving 7 bases of the junction unmatched. In nucleotides, the CDR3 is TGTGCCAGCAGTTATAGTATACTAGCGGGAACCTACGAGCAGTACTTC. This gives the protein CASSYSILAGTYEQYF.

The chain links TRBV6-2 or TRBV6-3 to TRBJ2-2; D is perhaps TRBD1 (5 bases). V was trimmed by 3 bases and J by 1 base, leaving 6 bases between them. The CDR3 is made up of 14 amino acids. Germline CDR1 and CDR2: MNHEY and SVGEGT. Written as DNA, the CDR3 is TGTGCCAGCAGTTATCAGGGGAACACCGGGGAGCTGTTTTTT. Protein product: CASSYQGNTGELFF.

This sequence joins TRBV29-1 and TRBJ2-3; no firm D call. The CDR3 totals 11 residues. V lost 7 bases, J lost 3 bases, and 8 bases lay in between. Germline V gene lookup returns CDR1 SQVTM and CDR2 ANQGSEA. The CDR3 DNA follows: TGCAGCGCCCCTTTGACAGATACGCAGTATTTT. This translates into CSAPLTDTQYF.

V is TRBV27 and J is TRBJ2-7, with 10 bases that match TRBD2. Germline values: CDR1 MNHEY, CDR2 SMNVEV (reference sequence). Unmatched junction bases numbered 11, after V lost 7 bases and J lost 2 bases. This CDR3 contains 16 residues. CDR3 region: CASKRGAGGAPYEQYF. The CDR3, as DNA: TGTGCCAGCAAGCGGGGAGCGGGGGGGGCGCCCTACGAGCAGTACTTC.

The rearrangement uses TRBV5-1 and TRBJ2-2; 9 bases match TRBD2. The CDR3 runs 15 residues. CDR1 and CDR2 from the germline V gene are SGHRS and YFSETQ. V gave up 5 bases and J gave up 1 base; unmatched junction bases: 3. The CDR3 DNA reads as TGCGCCAGCAGGCAACTAGCGGGGAACACCGGGGAGCTGTTTTTT. Translating it yields CASRQLAGNTGELFF.

V usage is TRBV5-8 and J usage is TRBJ2-7; the D gene is possibly TRBD1 (5 bases). Germline V gives CDR1 SGHTS, CDR2 YDEGEE. Trimming removed 2 bases from V and 0 bases from J, with 6 bases in between. The CDR3 covers 13 residues. The CDR3 is CASSFQGSYEQYF. The CDR3 nucleotides read TGTGCCAGCAGCTTCCAGGGCTCCTACGAGCAGTACTTC.

The V call is TRBV10-3, the J call TRBJ1-1; TRBD1 matches at 8 bases. The J segment lost 4 bases and the V segment lost 7 bases, leaving 5 bases of the junction unmatched. The CDR3 is 13 residues long. In germline, CDR1 is ENHRY, CDR2 SYGVKD. The CDR3 loop reads CAIIGQGSTEAFF. DNA for the CDR3: TGTGCCATCATCGGACAGGGCAGCACTGAAGCTTTCTTT.

The chain employs TRBV9 and TRBJ1-1; D is unresolved. This CDR3 comprises 14 residues. V lost 2 bases and J 1 base, leaving 9 bases between the germline ends. The V gene's germline CDR1 is SGDLS and CDR2 YYNGEE. The CDR3 spells CASSVDTWNTEAFF. As DNA, the CDR3 is TGTGCCAGCAGCGTTGACACGTGGAACACTGAAGCTTTCTTT.